What follows are 27 T cell receptor beta chains derived from one specimen sequenced in a study of graft-versus-host responses after intestinal transplantation. The table came from immunoSEQ multiplex PCR; TCRdb's copy has only in-frame clones and leaves some out. The table lists about 93,000 clones, approximately 92% of them singletons. These TCRs' antigens remain unknown. The sample was unstimulated CD8+ T cells sorted from spleen or lymph node cells, taken before intestinal transplant. The origin of the receptors is a human donor who received an intestinal transplant.

The chain is built from TRBV15 and TRBJ1-5, with no clear D. This CDR3 region has 14 residues. The germline V gene encodes CDR1 LNHNV and CDR2 YYDKDF (reference sequence). Trimming removed 1 base at V and 4 bases at J, with 8 bases between. The CDR3 here is CATSRGVENQPQHF. Written as DNA, the CDR3 is TGTGCCACCAGCAGAGGTGTGGAGAATCAGCCCCAGCATTTT. The whole variable domain, remainder taken from reference TRBV15 and TRBJ1-5, is DAMVIQNPRYQVTQFGKPVTLSCSQTLNHNVMYWYQQKSSQAPKLLFHYYDKDFNNEADTPDNFQSRRPNTSFCFLDIRSPGLGDTAMYLCATSRGVENQPQHFGDGTRLSIL.

The chain has TRBV28 and TRBJ1-4; tentatively, D is TRBD1 (6 bases). Deletions cut 6 bases from V and 4 bases from J, with 18 bases between. From germline, CDR1 is MDHEN and CDR2 SYDVKM. This CDR3 comprises 16 residues. This CDR3 is CASRRKGVGINEKLFF. In DNA, the CDR3 is TGTGCCAGCAGGCGGAAGGGGGTGGGGATTAATGAAAAACTGTTTTTT. The complete variable domain, with remaining parts taken from reference TRBV28 and TRBJ1-4, reads DVKVTQSSRYLVKRTGEKVFLECVQDMDHENMFWYRQDPGLGLRLIYFSYDVKMKEKGDIPEGYSVSREKKERFSLILESASTNQTSMYLCASRRKGVGINEKLFFGSGTQLSVL.

This rearrangement joins TRBV2 to TRBJ2-1, with 9 bases identical to TRBD2. The V segment lost 6 bases and the J segment 4 bases; nucleotides outside the gene matches: 7. The length of the CDR3 is 15 residues. CDR1 and CDR2 (germline): SNHLY, FYNNEI. CDR3 in amino acids: CASRSGGGGYNEQFF. The CDR3, as DNA: TGTGCCAGCAGGTCCGGCGGGGGGGGGTACAATGAGCAGTTCTTC.

The chain joins TRBV11-2 to TRBJ2-3; 9 nucleotides agree with TRBD2. Trimming removed 4 bases from V and 2 bases from J; junction bases left unmatched: 10. CDR1 is SGHAT and CDR2 is FQNNGV in the germline V gene. There are 17 residues in the CDR3. In nucleotides, the CDR3 is TGTGCCAGCAGCTCCGCCGGGCTAGCGGGGTACACAGATACGCAGTATTTT. This translates into CASSSAGLAGYTDTQYF.

V usage is TRBV5-4 and J usage is TRBJ2-5; 7 nucleotides match TRBD1. The CDR3 loop spans 15 amino acids. Trimming took 3 bases from V and 5 from J; bases not matched to a gene: 10. Germline loops: CDR1 SGHNT, CDR2 YYREEE (reference sequence). The CDR3 reads CASSSSTGVRETQYF. The CDR3 nucleotides are TGTGCCAGCAGCTCCTCCACAGGGGTTCGGGAGACCCAGTACTTC.

The chain joins TRBV14 to TRBJ2-7, with a weak D call TRBD2 (5 bases). Trimming cost V 0 bases and J 2 bases, with 17 bases left between them. This CDR3 is built from 17 residues. From germline, CDR1 is SGHDN and CDR2 FVKESK. The CDR3 spells CASSQDYRSLGAYEQYF. The CDR3 DNA is TGTGCCAGCAGCCAAGATTATCGAAGTTTGGGAGCCTACGAGCAGTACTTC.

The V gene is TRBV6-5, the J gene TRBJ1-2, with D tentatively TRBD1 (6 bases). Trimming left V 8 bases short and J 4 bases short, with 14 bases between. Germline lookup yields CDR1 MNHEY and CDR2 SVGAGI. The CDR3 has 13 amino acids. The CDR3 DNA sequence: TGTGCCAGCGGTCAGGGGCCGGGCTATGGCTACACCTTC. The encoded protein is CASGQGPGYGYTF.

J is TRBJ2-1 and V is TRBV6-6; 7 bases are shared with TRBD1. Unmatched junction bases numbered 4, after V lost 6 bases and J lost 5 bases. CDR1 MNHNY and CDR2 SVGAGI come from the germline V gene (reference sequence). CDR3 length equals 13 residues. CDR3 in DNA: TGTGCCAGCAGGACAGGGTTGGACAATGAGCAGTTCTTC. It translates to CASRTGLDNEQFF.

The chain is built from TRBV7-9 and TRBJ1-2; TRBD1 might be the D (5 bases). CDR3 length: 15 residues. V was clipped by 2 bases and J by 7 bases, with 17 bases between them. Germline lookup yields CDR1 SEHNR and CDR2 FQNEAQ (reference sequence). The CDR3 bases are TGTGCCAGCAGCTTAACACGAGACAGTAAGCTTGGCTACACCTTC. Amino acid sequence: CASSLTRDSKLGYTF.

This chain's CDR3 is CASSLTGPTGELFF. DNA of the CDR3: TGCGCCAGCAGCCTGACAGGGCCCACCGGGGAGCTGTTTTTT. The chain employs TRBV5-1 and TRBJ2-2; 7 bases line up with TRBD1. In germline, CDR1 is SGHRS, CDR2 YFSETQ. The CDR3 runs to 14 residues. Germline trimming cut 4 bases from V and 4 bases from J; bases unmatched to any gene: 4. Full variable domain (remainder filled in from reference TRBV5-1 and TRBJ2-2): KAGVTQTPRYLIKTRGQQVTLSCSPISGHRSVSWYQQTPGQGLQFLFEYFSETQRNKGNFPGRFSGRQFSNSRSEMNVSTLELGDSALYLCASSLTGPTGELFFGEGSRLTVL.

The count of this clone is one. The J gene is TRBJ2-7, the V gene TRBV18; 14 nucleotides align to TRBD2. CDR3 length: 22 residues. V lost 6 bases and J lost 3; bases outside the gene matches: 25. Germline V gives CDR1 KGHSH, CDR2 LQKENI. The CDR3 sequence is CASSRDGTSGSSRLGGFYEQYF. The DNA of the CDR3 is TGTGCCAGCTCTCGAGACGGGACTAGCGGGAGTTCCCGTCTCGGGGGGTTCTACGAGCAGTACTTC.

This chain connects TRBV4-1 to TRBJ2-3, with TRBD2 identical over 12 bases. Germline V lookup: CDR1 MGHRA, CDR2 YSYEKL. J was trimmed by 7 bases and V by 4 bases; bases with no gene match: 9. The CDR3 loop spans 16 amino acids. CDR3: CASSPLLAGGRNTQYF. CDR3 DNA sequence: TGCGCCAGCAGCCCGTTACTAGCGGGGGGCCGGAATACGCAGTATTTT.

This clone occurred a few times. The chain recombines TRBV19 with TRBJ1-5; no clear D gene. This CDR3 has 14 residues. CDR1 and CDR2 from the germline V gene are LNHDA and SQIVND (reference sequence). V gave up 6 bases and J gave up 5 bases, with 14 bases separating them. CDR3 protein: CASSSVTDHQPQHF. As DNA, the CDR3 is TGTGCCAGTAGCTCCGTTACAGACCATCAGCCCCAGCATTTT.

The J gene is TRBJ2-1, the V gene TRBV13, with TRBD2 matching 11 bases. The J segment lost 0 bases and the V segment lost 3 bases, leaving 1 base of the junction unmatched. Germline CDR1 is PRHDT and CDR2 is FYEKMQ (reference sequence). The CDR3 sequence is 16 residues long. The CDR3 here is CASSFTSGSSYNEQFF. CDR3 DNA: TGTGCCAGCAGCTTCACTAGCGGGAGCTCCTACAATGAGCAGTTCTTC.

V and J are TRBV6-1 and TRBJ2-7, with a tentative D call TRBD1 (5 bases). The germline V gene encodes CDR1 MNHNS and CDR2 SASEGT. The V gene lost 2 bases and the J gene lost 6 bases, with 8 bases spanning the gap. This CDR3 spans 12 amino acids. CDR3 amino acids: CASSEIRGEQYF. The CDR3 DNA reads TGTGCCAGCAGTGAAATAAGGGGCGAGCAGTACTTC.

The chain carries TRBV4-1 and TRBJ2-1; 10 nucleotides agree with TRBD1. Germline trimming cut 1 base from V and 6 bases from J; bases unmatched to any gene: 6. This CDR3 comprises 16 residues. The germline gives CDR1 MGHRA, CDR2 YSYEKL. The CDR3, as DNA: TGCGCCAGCAGCCAAGGACCGGGACAGGGGTTCAATGAGCAGTTCTTC. Translating it yields CASSQGPGQGFNEQFF.

In its sample, this clone was seen once. The chain uses TRBV7-9 and TRBJ2-7; TRBD1 agrees at 7 bases. The CDR3 totals 17 residues. Germline V lookup: CDR1 SEHNR, CDR2 FQNEAQ (reference sequence). V lost 4 bases to trimming and J lost 0 bases; unmatched junction nucleotides: 12. The CDR3 reads CASSSLSGTAISYEQYF. The DNA for the CDR3 is TGTGCCAGCAGCTCGCTCTCCGGGACAGCGATCTCCTACGAGCAGTACTTC.

The chain carries TRBV5-4 and TRBJ2-7; 7 positions agree with TRBD1. There are 15 residues in the CDR3. V lost 0 bases and J lost 0; bases outside the gene matches: 3. Germline V gene data show CDR1 as SGHNT and CDR2 as YYREEE (reference sequence). The chain's CDR3 is CASSLVGQSSYEQYF. CDR3 in DNA: TGTGCCAGCAGCTTGGTGGGACAGAGCTCCTACGAGCAGTACTTC.

The chain couples TRBV7-6 to TRBJ1-2; TRBD1 might be the D (5 bases). Germline values: CDR1 SGHVS, CDR2 FNYEAQ. The CDR3 spans 14 residues. V dropped 5 bases and J dropped 2 bases, with 12 bases sitting between them. CDR3 amino acids: CASSPLPGNYGYTF. In DNA form, the CDR3 reads TGTGCCAGCAGCCCCCTCCCAGGGAACTATGGCTACACCTTC.

Of note for this clone: The junction shows a germline mismatch at one end, possibly a read error. V usage is TRBV19 and J usage is TRBJ2-2; D possibly corresponds to TRBD2 (6 bases). Germline CDR1 reads LNHDA; CDR2 reads SQIVND (reference sequence). The CDR3 is made up of 15 amino acids. CDR3 sequence (DNA): TGTGCGAGTAGGTGGCAGGGAGGTGGGACCGGGGAGCTGTTTTTT. It translates to CASRWQGGGTGELFF.

The rearrangement uses TRBV6-5 and TRBJ2-1; no clear D gene. Trimming stripped 0 bases from V and 5 bases from J, with 11 bases between. The CDR3 consists of 15 residues. The germline CDR1 and CDR2 sequences are MNHEY and SVGAGI. The CDR3 spells CASSYSPGSHNEQFF. DNA of the CDR3: TGTGCCAGCAGTTACTCTCCAGGTTCGCACAATGAGCAGTTCTTC.

The V gene is TRBV30, the J gene TRBJ1-2; D remains ambiguous. The germline V gene encodes CDR1 GTSNPN and CDR2 SVGIG (reference sequence). CDR3 size: 13 residues. Deletions cut 4 bases from V and 4 bases from J, with 13 bases between. The CDR3 DNA reads as TGTGCCTGGAAGAGTAGGAGCAGCTATGGCTACACCTTC. This gives the protein CAWKSRSSYGYTF.

The chain uses TRBV9 and TRBJ2-2; TRBD2 matches at 8 bases. Losses at the gene ends were 6 bases for V and 4 bases for J; bases not matched to a gene: 8. The CDR3 consists of 15 residues. Germline values: CDR1 SGDLS, CDR2 YYNGEE. CDR3 sequence (DNA): TGTGCCAGCAACGCTCCTAGCGGGCCCACCGGGGAGCTGTTTTTT. Translating it yields CASNAPSGPTGELFF.

This clone came up once. V gene TRBV19 combines with J gene TRBJ2-5; D perhaps matches TRBD2 (5 bases). The CDR3 is made up of 14 amino acids. V was pared by 3 bases and J by 2 bases, with 10 bases between. CDR1 and CDR2 from the germline V gene are LNHDA and SQIVND (reference sequence). The CDR3 nucleotides read TGTGCCAGTAGTATCCTTGGGGAGCAAGAGACCCAGTACTTC. The encoded protein is CASSILGEQETQYF.

The chain combines TRBV4-2 with TRBJ2-2; the D gene is possibly TRBD2 (5 bases). CDR1 is LGHNA, CDR2 YNFKEQ, per germline. The CDR3 contains 14 residues. With 8 bases removed from V and 6 bases from J, the gap between germline ends came to 16 bases. As DNA, the CDR3 is TGTGCCAGCCATCGGGGTCTCGGCGCCGGGGAGCTGTTTTTT. It yields the protein CASHRGLGAGELFF.

This clone was observed once. The V gene is TRBV19, the J gene TRBJ2-2; 9 bases align to TRBD2. Germline V CDR1 and CDR2: LNHDA, SQIVND (reference sequence). This CDR3 is 14 amino acids long. V shed 2 bases, J shed 6 bases, and the junction held 1 base outside the gene matches. In DNA, the CDR3 is TGTGCCAGTAGTATAATAGCGGGGGCCGGGGAGCTGTTTTTT. It specifies CASSIIAGAGELFF.

The genes are TRBV30 and TRBJ2-1; possibly TRBD2 for D (5 bases). V shed 0 bases and J shed 7 bases, with 13 bases lying between them. The CDR3 loop spans 14 amino acids. CDR1 and CDR2 from the germline V gene are GTSNPN and SVGIG (reference sequence). The CDR3 loop is CAWSVLSGKNEQFF. CDR3 sequence (DNA): TGTGCCTGGAGTGTACTAAGCGGAAAAAATGAGCAGTTCTTC.